The 11 T cell receptor beta chains below come from one sample, sequenced in a study of blood T cell repertoires in COVID-19. Assay: immunoSEQ multiplex PCR; the TCRdb copy retains only in-frame clones and omits some. The data hold under 200,000 clones, with about 82% observed a single time. Sequencing was done on a sample of peripheral blood. The receptors here all came from a man aged 55 to 69 with COVID-19, enrolled during active disease.

With respect to this clone: Other nucleotide sequences in the sample specify the same CDR3. The chain combines TRBV30 with TRBJ1-1; no reliable D call. With 0 bases removed from V and 1 base from J, the gap between germline ends came to 9 bases. This CDR3 comprises 14 residues. The V gene's germline CDR1 is GTSNPN and CDR2 SVGIG (reference sequence). Here the CDR3 DNA reads TGTGCCTGGAGTGTAAGTGTTAGGAACACTGAAGCTTTCTTT. Amino acid sequence: CAWSVSVRNTEAFF.

V gene TRBV5-1 combines with J gene TRBJ2-7; 7 bases align to TRBD1. Germline CDR1 reads SGHRS; CDR2 reads YFSETQ. The J segment lost 5 bases and the V segment lost 0 bases, leaving 2 bases of the junction unmatched. The length of the CDR3 is 13 residues. CDR3 sequence (DNA): TGCGCCAGCAGCTTGGTTACAGGGGACGAGCAGTACTTC. This sequence encodes CASSLVTGDEQYF.

V is TRBV4-1 and J is TRBJ1-3; a weak D match, TRBD1 (5 bases). The CDR3 sequence is 13 residues long. V lost 5 bases and J lost 3, with 8 bases in between. Germline CDR1 and CDR2: MGHRA and YSYEKL. The DNA of the CDR3 is TGCGCCAGCAGCTCCCAGGGTGGAAACACCATATATTTT. It codes for CASSSQGGNTIYF.

This sequence joins TRBV9 and TRBJ2-3; D uncertain. The CDR3 is made up of 12 amino acids. The ends were cut back, 0 bases at V and 6 bases at J, with 5 bases in the middle. Per germline, CDR1 SGDLS and CDR2 YYNGEE. The CDR3 reads CASSVATDTQYF. The CDR3 DNA reads as TGTGCCAGCAGCGTAGCTACGGATACGCAGTATTTT.

The chain couples TRBV7-9 to TRBJ2-3, with a tentative D call TRBD1 (7 bases). The V gene lost 5 bases and the J gene lost 3 bases, with 9 bases spanning the gap. Germline V gene sequence: CDR1 SEHNR, CDR2 FQNEAQ (reference sequence). This CDR3 is built from 13 residues. CDR3 DNA: TGTGCCAGCAGCCAGGGGGGTACAGATACGCAGTATTTT. It translates to CASSQGGTDTQYF.

The CDR3 protein is CAIGTSVYEQYF. The DNA for the CDR3 is TGTGCCATCGGGACTAGCGTTTACGAGCAGTACTTC. The J gene is TRBJ2-7, the V gene TRBV10-3; TRBD2 aligns across 10 bases. CDR1 and CDR2 from the germline V gene are ENHRY and SYGVKD. The CDR3 loop spans 12 amino acids. Trimming cost V 8 bases and J 4 bases; bases outside gene matches: 2.

The rearrangement links TRBV6-5 to TRBJ1-3, with D tentatively TRBD1 (5 bases). V was pared by 7 bases and J by 1 base, with 11 bases between. This CDR3 spans 14 amino acids. Germline V gene lookup returns CDR1 MNHEY and CDR2 SVGAGI. The DNA for the CDR3 is TGTGCCAGCAATTCGGGGGGTTCTGGAAACACCATATATTTT. Translating it yields CASNSGGSGNTIYF.

This clone was detected only a few times. The CDR3 is CASSQDGGQGGNQPQHF. The CDR3 coding sequence is TGCGCCAGCAGCCAAGATGGGGGACAGGGAGGCAATCAGCCCCAGCATTTT. V gene TRBV4-1 combines with J gene TRBJ1-5; 9 nucleotides agree with TRBD1. V was clipped by 0 bases and J by 2 bases; unmatched bases: 5. Germline CDR1 reads MGHRA; CDR2 reads YSYEKL. The CDR3 covers 17 residues.

The rearrangement joins TRBV30 to TRBJ1-6, with D possibly matching TRBD1 (5 bases). This CDR3 has 14 amino acids. Trimming left V 3 bases short and J 10 bases short, with 16 bases between. Germline V gene lookup returns CDR1 GTSNPN and CDR2 SVGIG (reference sequence). The CDR3 here is CAWSLLVGGSPLHF. CDR3 in DNA: TGTGCCTGGAGCCTACTGGTGGGGGGATCACCCCTCCACTTT.

The J gene is TRBJ1-5, the V gene TRBV19; 10 positions agree with TRBD1. Germline CDR1 LNHDA, CDR2 SQIVND (reference sequence). The CDR3 totals 19 residues. After removal of 4 bases from V and 0 bases from J, the junction contained 12 bases not matched to a gene. The CDR3 region has the DNA TGTGCCAGTAGTAAAGGTTCTGGACAGGGGGTTAATAGCAATCAGCCCCAGCATTTT. Translation gives CASSKGSGQGVNSNQPQHF.

The chain is built from TRBV12-5 and TRBJ1-2, with D possibly matching TRBD1 (5 bases). The germline gives CDR1 LGHNT, CDR2 FRNRAP. V shed 1 base and J shed 5 bases, with 11 bases lying between them. The CDR3 runs to 14 residues. CDR3 bases: TGTGCTAGTGGTTTGGGCCGACAGATATATGGCTACACCTTC. Translating gives CASGLGRQIYGYTF. The complete variable domain, with remaining parts taken from reference TRBV12-5 and TRBJ1-2, reads DARVTQTPRHKVTEMGQEVTMRCQPILGHNTVFWYRQTMMQGLELLAYFRNRAPLDDSGMPKDRFSAEMPDATLATLKIQPSEPRDSAVYFCASGLGRQIYGYTFGSGTRLTVV.